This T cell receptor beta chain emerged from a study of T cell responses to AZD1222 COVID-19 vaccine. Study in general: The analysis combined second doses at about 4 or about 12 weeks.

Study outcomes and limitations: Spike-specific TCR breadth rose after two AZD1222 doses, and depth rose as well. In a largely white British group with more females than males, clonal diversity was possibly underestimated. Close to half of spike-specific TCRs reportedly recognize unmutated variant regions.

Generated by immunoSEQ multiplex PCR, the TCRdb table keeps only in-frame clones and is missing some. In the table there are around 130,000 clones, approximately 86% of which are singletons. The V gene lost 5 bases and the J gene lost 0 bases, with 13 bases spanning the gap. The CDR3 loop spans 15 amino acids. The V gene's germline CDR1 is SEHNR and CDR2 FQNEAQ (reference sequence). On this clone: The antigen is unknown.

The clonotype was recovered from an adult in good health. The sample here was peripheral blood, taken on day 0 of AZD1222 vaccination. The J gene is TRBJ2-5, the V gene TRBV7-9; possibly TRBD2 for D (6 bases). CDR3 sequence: CASSPRDWYQETQYF. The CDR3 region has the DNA TGTGCCAGCAGCCCCCGGGACTGGTACCAAGAGACCCAGTACTTC.